Presented here are 12 T cell receptor beta chains from one specimen sequenced in a study of post-analysis software for immune sequencing data. Study conclusions and caveats: Controls showed lower frequencies than patients for 5 or 6 TRBV segments, and TRBV5-6, TRBV5-1 and TRBV20-1 were among these.

The authors incorporated unique molecular identifiers into the TCR beta cDNA libraries. Via MiXCR, TCRdb re-called the PCR reads, giving one row per CDR3 protein. The sample holds a few hundred thousand distinct CDR3 sequences, around a third seen once. These receptors' targets are unknown. Sequenced material: blood. Receptors were obtained from a girl younger than 18 with multiple sclerosis.

This clonotype has only a few counts. The V gene is TRBV7-9, the J gene TRBJ1-6; 9 nucleotides line up with TRBD1. CDR1 is SEHNR and CDR2 is FQNEAQ in the germline V gene (reference sequence). The CDR3 length is 17 residues. Trimming removed 10 bases from V and 1 base from J; junction bases left unmatched: 11. The CDR3 protein is CATGTQQGASYNSPLHF. In nucleotides, the CDR3 is TGTGCCACCGGGACACAACAGGGGGCTTCCTATAATTCACCCCTCCACTTT.

The CDR3 bases are TGTGCCAGCGGCCTTAAGGGGGGGAGCCTCCTCTACGAGCAACCGGAGTACTTC. Amino acids: CASGLKGGSLLYEQPEYF. The chain links TRBV12-3 or TRBV12-4 to TRBJ2-7; a possible D gene is TRBD2 (7 bases). Trimming cost V 8 bases and J 11 bases, with 37 bases left between them. The CDR3 has 18 amino acids.

V is TRBV24-1 and J is TRBJ2-7, with 8 bases lining up with TRBD1. The germline gives CDR1 KGHDR, CDR2 SFDVKD. Germline trimming cut 1 base from V and 4 bases from J; bases unmatched to any gene: 2. The CDR3 is 14 amino acids. Here the CDR3 reads CATSDFGTGYEQYF. The CDR3 DNA reads TGTGCCACCAGTGATTTCGGGACAGGATACGAGCAGTACTTC.

This clonotype was detected only a few times. This chain joins TRBV27 and TRBJ1-2; D gene unclear. The CDR3 runs 14 residues. V was trimmed by 3 bases and J by 3 bases, leaving 11 bases between them. Germline CDR1 is MNHEY and CDR2 is SMNVEV (reference sequence). The CDR3 spells CASSFASQDYGYTF. The CDR3 DNA follows: TGTGCCAGCAGTTTCGCCAGCCAGGACTATGGCTACACCTTC.

The rearrangement joins TRBV5-1 to TRBJ2-1, with 12 bases lining up with TRBD2. This CDR3 region has 16 residues. Per the germline V gene, CDR1 is SGHRS and CDR2 is YFSETQ. The J segment lost 3 bases and the V segment lost 4 bases, leaving 5 bases of the junction unmatched. This CDR3 is CASSRLAGANYNEQFF. CDR3 bases: TGCGCCAGCAGCAGACTAGCGGGGGCTAACTACAATGAGCAGTTCTTC.

The genes are TRBV5-1 and TRBJ2-1; D is possibly TRBD2 (7 bases). CDR3 size: 17 residues. V was clipped by 3 bases and J by 3 bases, with 19 bases between them. Germline V gene lookup returns CDR1 SGHRS and CDR2 YFSETQ. The CDR3 DNA follows: TGCGCCAGCAGCTCCGGGCCCCGGGGGGCCAACTACAATGAGCAGTTCTTC. It is translated as CASSSGPRGANYNEQFF. Together with reference TRBV5-1 and TRBJ2-1, the CDR3 gives the full variable domain: KAGVTQTPRYLIKTRGQQVTLSCSPISGHRSVSWYQQTPGQGLQFLFEYFSETQRNKGNFPGRFSGRQFSNSRSEMNVSTLELGDSALYLCASSSGPRGANYNEQFFGPGTRLTVL.

This clonotype has at least ten counts. J is TRBJ2-3 and V is TRBV5-1; D is undetermined. The CDR3 loop spans 12 amino acids. V gave up 4 bases and J gave up 0 bases, with 3 bases separating them. The V gene's germline CDR1 is SGHRS and CDR2 YFSETQ. Here the CDR3 DNA reads TGCGCCAGCAGCGCCAGCACAGATACGCAGTATTTT. This gives the protein CASSASTDTQYF.

The gene calls are TRBV27 and TRBJ2-3; TRBD2 might be the D (5 bases). Trimming took 7 bases from V and 3 from J, leaving 14 bases between them. Germline V gene lookup returns CDR1 MNHEY and CDR2 SMNVEV (reference sequence). The CDR3 loop spans 14 amino acids. In DNA form, the CDR3 reads TGTGCCAGCACCCGTACCGGGGAAACAGATACGCAGTATTTT. Amino acids: CASTRTGETDTQYF.

The DNA for the CDR3 is TGCAGTGCTGCATTAGGCCAGCCGGGACAGGGCAGACAGACCCAGTACTTC. Protein product: CSAALGQPGQGRQTQYF. J is TRBJ2-5 and V is TRBV20-1, with 9 bases lining up with TRBD1. Trimming at V came to 5 bases and at J to 6 bases, leaving 19 bases not matched to a gene. This CDR3 is built from 17 residues. Looked up from germline, CDR1 is DFQATT and CDR2 is SNEGSKA (reference sequence).

Note on this clonotype: Germline is not matched at one junction end, which may reflect a read error. The V and J genes are TRBV2 and TRBJ2-4, with 7 bases matching TRBD2. Near its end, the DNA agrees better with TRBJ2-5, so the J call may be wrong. This CDR3 comprises 18 residues. Germline V gene sequence: CDR1 SNHLY, CDR2 FYNNEI. The DNA of the CDR3 is TGTGCCAACAGTGAAGGAGTTCCCGGTAGCGGGTCCTCACAGACCCAGTACTTC. This codes for CANSEGVPGSGSSQTQYF.

This clonotype came up a few times. The V call is TRBV5-1, the J call TRBJ2-5; possibly TRBD1 for D (5 bases). Germline V gene data show CDR1 as SGHRS and CDR2 as YFSETQ. The CDR3 covers 16 residues. V gave up 6 bases and J gave up 7 bases, with 25 bases separating them. CDR3: CASTPRLGHQTGTQYF. The CDR3 DNA follows: TGCGCCAGCACCCCGCGACTCGGACACCAAACTGGGACCCAGTACTTC.

The sample holds a few counts of this clonotype. The gene calls are TRBV6-5 and TRBJ2-1, with a possible D match to TRBD1 (6 bases). Deletions cut 6 bases from V and 4 bases from J, with 13 bases between. The germline V gene has CDR1 MNHEY and CDR2 SVGAGI. The CDR3 runs to 14 residues. The CDR3 loop reads CASSHRDNYNEQFF. The CDR3 DNA reads TGTGCCAGCAGCCACCGGGACAATTACAATGAGCAGTTCTTC.